The sequence of this T cell receptor (beta chain) was determined in a study of patients and donors after allogeneic stem cell transplantation. Via MiXCR, TCRdb re-called the RT-PCR reads, giving one row per CDR3 protein. The table records approximately 140,000 distinct CDR3 sequences, 30% to 45% of them present only once. The CDR3 runs to 16 residues. Trimming cost V 3 bases and J 0 bases, with 12 bases left between them. This chain joins TRBV12-3 or TRBV12-4 and TRBJ2-4; a weak D match, TRBD1 (5 bases). The clonotype was recovered from a human donor who was either an allogeneic HSCT recipient or a stem cell or donor lymphocyte infusion donor (not recorded which). It is not recorded whose cells these are; they may come from a transplant donor. The sample consisted of blood, either unsorted or a sorted T cell fraction (not recorded which). In DNA form, the CDR3 reads TGTGCCAGCAGTTTTGGATTACAGGTAGCCAAAAACATTCAGTACTTC. This gives the protein CASSFGLQVAKNIQYF.